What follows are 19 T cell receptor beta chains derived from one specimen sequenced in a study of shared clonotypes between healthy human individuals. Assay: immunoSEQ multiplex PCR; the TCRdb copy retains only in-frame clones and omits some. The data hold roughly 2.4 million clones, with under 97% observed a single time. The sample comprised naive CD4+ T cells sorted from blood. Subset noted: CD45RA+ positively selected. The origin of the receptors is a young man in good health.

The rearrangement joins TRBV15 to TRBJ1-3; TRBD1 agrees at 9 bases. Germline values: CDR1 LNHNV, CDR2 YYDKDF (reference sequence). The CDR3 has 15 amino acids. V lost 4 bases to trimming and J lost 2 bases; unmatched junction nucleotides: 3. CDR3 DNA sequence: TGTGCCACCAGCATGGACAGGGGAACTGGAAACACCATATATTTT. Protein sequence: CATSMDRGTGNTIYF.

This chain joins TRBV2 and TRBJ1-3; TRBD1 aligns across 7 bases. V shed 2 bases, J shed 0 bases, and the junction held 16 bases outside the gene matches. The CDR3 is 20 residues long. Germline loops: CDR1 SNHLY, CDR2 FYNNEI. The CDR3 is CASSEPRQGLPLSSGNTIYF. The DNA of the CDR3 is TGTGCCAGCAGTGAACCGCGACAGGGCCTCCCTCTCTCCTCTGGAAACACCATATATTTT.

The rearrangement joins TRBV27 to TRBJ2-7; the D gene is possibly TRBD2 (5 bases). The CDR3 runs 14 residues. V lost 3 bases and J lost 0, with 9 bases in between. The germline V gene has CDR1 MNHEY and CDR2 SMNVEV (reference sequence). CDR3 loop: CASSFKAVSYEQYF. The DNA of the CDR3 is TGTGCCAGCAGTTTTAAAGCGGTCTCCTACGAGCAGTACTTC.

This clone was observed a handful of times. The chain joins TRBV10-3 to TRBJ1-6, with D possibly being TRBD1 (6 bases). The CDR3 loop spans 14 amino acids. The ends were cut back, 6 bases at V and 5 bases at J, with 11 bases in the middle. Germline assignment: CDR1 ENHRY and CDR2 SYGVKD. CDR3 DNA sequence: TGTGCCATCAGAGGGGACACCGATAATTCACCCCTCCACTTT. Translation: CAIRGDTDNSPLHF.

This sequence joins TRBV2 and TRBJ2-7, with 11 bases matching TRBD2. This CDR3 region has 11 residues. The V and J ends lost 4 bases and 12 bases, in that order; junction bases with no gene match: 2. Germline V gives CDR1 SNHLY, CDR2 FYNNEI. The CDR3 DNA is TGTGCCAGCAGTGGGGGGACTAGCGGGTACTTC. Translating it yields CASSGGTSGYF.

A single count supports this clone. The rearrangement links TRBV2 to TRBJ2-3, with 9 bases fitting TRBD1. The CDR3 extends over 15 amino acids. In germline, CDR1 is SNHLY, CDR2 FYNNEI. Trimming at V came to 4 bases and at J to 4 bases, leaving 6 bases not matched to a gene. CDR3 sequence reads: CASSATGGFSDTQYF. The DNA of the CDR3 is TGTGCCAGCAGTGCGACAGGGGGTTTCTCAGATACGCAGTATTTT.

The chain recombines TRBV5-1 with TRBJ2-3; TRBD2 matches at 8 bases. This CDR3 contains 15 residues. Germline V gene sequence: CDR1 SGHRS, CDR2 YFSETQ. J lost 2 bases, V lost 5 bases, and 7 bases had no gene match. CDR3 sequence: CASSRGTRDTDTQYF. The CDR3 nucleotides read TGCGCCAGCAGTCGTGGGACTAGAGACACAGATACGCAGTATTTT. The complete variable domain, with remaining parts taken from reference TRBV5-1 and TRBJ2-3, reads KAGVTQTPRYLIKTRGQQVTLSCSPISGHRSVSWYQQTPGQGLQFLFEYFSETQRNKGNFPGRFSGRQFSNSRSEMNVSTLELGDSALYLCASSRGTRDTDTQYFGPGTRLTVL.

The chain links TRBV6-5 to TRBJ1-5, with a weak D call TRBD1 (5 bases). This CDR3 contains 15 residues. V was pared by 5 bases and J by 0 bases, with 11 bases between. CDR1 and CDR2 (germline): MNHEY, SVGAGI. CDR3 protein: CASSTRGYSNQPQHF. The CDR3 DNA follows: TGTGCCAGCAGTACCCGGGGGTATAGCAATCAGCCCCAGCATTTT.

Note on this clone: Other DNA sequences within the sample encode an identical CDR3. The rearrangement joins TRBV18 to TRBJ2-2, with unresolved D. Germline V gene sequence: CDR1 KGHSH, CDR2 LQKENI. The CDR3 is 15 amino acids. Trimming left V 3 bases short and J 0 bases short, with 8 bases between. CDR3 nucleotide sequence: TGTGCCAGCTCACCTTCCGGCGCGAACACCGGGGAGCTGTTTTTT. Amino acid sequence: CASSPSGANTGELFF.

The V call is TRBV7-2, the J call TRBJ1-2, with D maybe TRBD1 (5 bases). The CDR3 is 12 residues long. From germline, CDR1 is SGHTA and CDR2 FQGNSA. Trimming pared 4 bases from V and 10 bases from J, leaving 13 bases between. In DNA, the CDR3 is TGTGCCAGCAGCTCCCTAGGAGGGGCCTACACCTTC. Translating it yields CASSSLGGAYTF.

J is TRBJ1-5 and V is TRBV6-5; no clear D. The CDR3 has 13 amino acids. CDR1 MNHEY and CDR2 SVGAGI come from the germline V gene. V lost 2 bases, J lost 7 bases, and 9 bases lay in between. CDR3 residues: CASSYNGGQPQHF. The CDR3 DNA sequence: TGTGCCAGCAGTTACAATGGAGGGCAGCCCCAGCATTTT.

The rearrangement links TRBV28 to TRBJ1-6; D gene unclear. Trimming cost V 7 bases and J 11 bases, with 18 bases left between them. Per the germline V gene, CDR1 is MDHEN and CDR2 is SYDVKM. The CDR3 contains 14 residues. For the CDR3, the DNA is TGTGCCAGCACCCCCGCCGGGGTCTCGCCACCCCTCCACTTT. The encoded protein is CASTPAGVSPPLHF.

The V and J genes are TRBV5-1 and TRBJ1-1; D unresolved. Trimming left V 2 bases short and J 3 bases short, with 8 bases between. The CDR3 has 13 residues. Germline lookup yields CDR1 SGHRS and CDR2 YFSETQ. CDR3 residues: CASSFFGDTEAFF. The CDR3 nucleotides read TGCGCCAGCAGCTTCTTTGGCGACACTGAAGCTTTCTTT.

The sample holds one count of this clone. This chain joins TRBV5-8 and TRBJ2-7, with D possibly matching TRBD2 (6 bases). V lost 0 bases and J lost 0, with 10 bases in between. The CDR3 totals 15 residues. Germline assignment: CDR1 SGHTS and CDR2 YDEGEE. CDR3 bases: TGTGCCAGCAGCTTGGGGCAGGGAGGCTCCTACGAGCAGTACTTC. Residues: CASSLGQGGSYEQYF. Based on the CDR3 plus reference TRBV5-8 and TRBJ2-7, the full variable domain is EAGVTQSPTHLIKTRGQQATLRCSPISGHTSVYWYQQALGLGLQFLLWYDEGEERNRGNFPPRFSGRQFPNYSSELNVNALELEDSALYLCASSLGQGGSYEQYFGPGTRLTVT.

The CDR3 loop is CASSSSGEQYF. CDR3 in DNA: TGTGCCAGCAGTTCGAGTGGGGAGCAGTACTTC. The chain carries TRBV7-6 and TRBJ2-7; no reliable D call. Between the trimmed V and J ends, which lost 6 bases and 7 bases, there was a span of 10 bases. The CDR3 is 11 residues long. Germline CDR1 SGHVS, CDR2 FNYEAQ.

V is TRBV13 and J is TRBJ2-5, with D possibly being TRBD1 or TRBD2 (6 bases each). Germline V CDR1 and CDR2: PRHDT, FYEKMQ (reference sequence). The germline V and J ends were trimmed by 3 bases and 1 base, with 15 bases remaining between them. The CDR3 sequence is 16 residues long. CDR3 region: CASSFISGGPQETQYF. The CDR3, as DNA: TGTGCCAGCAGCTTCATTAGTGGGGGGCCCCAAGAGACCCAGTACTTC.

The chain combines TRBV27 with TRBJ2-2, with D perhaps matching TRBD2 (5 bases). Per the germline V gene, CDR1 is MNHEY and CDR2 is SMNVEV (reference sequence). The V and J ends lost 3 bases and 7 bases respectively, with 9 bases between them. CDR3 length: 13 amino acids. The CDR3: CASSFRGFGELFF. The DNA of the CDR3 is TGTGCCAGCAGTTTTCGGGGTTTCGGGGAGCTGTTTTTT.

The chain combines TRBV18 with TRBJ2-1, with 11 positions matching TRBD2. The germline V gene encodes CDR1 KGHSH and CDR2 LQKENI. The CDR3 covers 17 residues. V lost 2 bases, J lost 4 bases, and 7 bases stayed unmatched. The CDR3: CASSPTGTSGTYNEQFF. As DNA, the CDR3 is TGTGCCAGCTCACCAACCGGGACTAGCGGTACTTACAATGAGCAGTTCTTC. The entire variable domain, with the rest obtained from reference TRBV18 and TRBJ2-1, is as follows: NAGVMQNPRHLVRRRGQEARLRCSPMKGHSHVYWYRQLPEEGLKFMVYLQKENIIDESGMPKERFSAEFPKEGPSILRIQQVVRGDSAAYFCASSPTGTSGTYNEQFFGPGTRLTVL.

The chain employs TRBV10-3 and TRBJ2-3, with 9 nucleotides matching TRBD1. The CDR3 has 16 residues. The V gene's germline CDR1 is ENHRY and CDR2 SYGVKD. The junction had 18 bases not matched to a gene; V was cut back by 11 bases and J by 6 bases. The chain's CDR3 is CAVSERTGTGSDTQYF. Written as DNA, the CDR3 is TGTGCCGTGAGTGAGAGGACCGGGACAGGGTCGGATACGCAGTATTTT.